Listed here are 16 T cell receptor beta chains from one sample, sequenced in a study of blood T cell repertoires in COVID-19. Data came from immunoSEQ multiplex PCR; TCRdb stores just in-frame clones and leaves some out. The data hold under 400,000 clones, with just over 85% observed a single time. Specimen: PBMCs or T cells enriched from blood (not recorded which). These receptors were collected from a woman in her thirties or forties with acute COVID-19.

This sequence joins TRBV12-3 or TRBV12-4 and TRBJ1-1; the D is unclear. CDR3 length equals 13 residues. Trimming pared 5 bases from V and 0 bases from J, leaving 7 bases between. Written as DNA, the CDR3 is TGTGCCAGCAGTAAACAGATGAACACTGAAGCTTTCTTT. This encodes CASSKQMNTEAFF.

V and J are TRBV7-2 and TRBJ2-7, with 11 bases fitting TRBD2. In germline, CDR1 is SGHTA, CDR2 FQGNSA. The junction had 5 bases not matched to a gene; V was cut back by 3 bases and J by 4 bases. The CDR3 is made up of 15 amino acids. As DNA, the CDR3 is TGTGCCAGCAGCTTGGCGGGACTAGCGGAATACGAGCAGTACTTC. Its protein product is CASSLAGLAEYEQYF.

The genes are TRBV15 and TRBJ2-7; TRBD2 matches at 8 bases. V gave up 4 bases and J gave up 3 bases; unmatched junction bases: 11. The germline CDR1 and CDR2 sequences are LNHNV and YYDKDF (reference sequence). The CDR3 runs to 16 residues. This chain's CDR3 is CATSTLGLAAVYEQYF. The CDR3 bases are TGTGCCACCAGCACACTCGGACTAGCCGCGGTCTACGAGCAGTACTTC.

V and J are TRBV5-1 and TRBJ1-6; D remains ambiguous. V was shortened by 0 bases and J by 2 bases, with 6 bases between the two germline ends. CDR1 is SGHRS, CDR2 YFSETQ, per germline. This CDR3 is built from 15 residues. The CDR3 DNA reads as TGCGCCAGCAGCTTGGGGCAGGCCTATAATTCACCCCTCCACTTT. Protein sequence: CASSLGQAYNSPLHF.

This clone was seen only once. V gene TRBV9 combines with J gene TRBJ2-1; 7 bases match TRBD2. Germline V gene data show CDR1 as SGDLS and CDR2 as YYNGEE. Trimming took 3 bases from V and 1 from J; bases not matched to a gene: 7. There are 16 residues in the CDR3. In nucleotides, the CDR3 is TGTGCCAGCAGCGGACTGGGCGGGAGATCCTACAATGAGCAGTTCTTC. This translates into CASSGLGGRSYNEQFF.

This clone was observed a handful of times. The chain recombines TRBV6-1 with TRBJ2-7, with D perhaps matching TRBD1 (5 bases). This CDR3 comprises 14 residues. The V end lost 2 bases, the J end lost 4 bases, and 12 bases lay between the germline ends. CDR1 is MNHNS and CDR2 is SASEGT in the germline V gene. The CDR3 sequence is CASSELPQGYEQYF. CDR3 DNA: TGTGCCAGCAGTGAACTACCCCAGGGATACGAGCAGTACTTC.

The genes are TRBV28 and TRBJ1-6; 7 positions agree with TRBD1. V shed 4 bases and J 5 bases; nucleotides not matched to a gene: 5. Looked up from germline, CDR1 is MDHEN and CDR2 is SYDVKM. The CDR3 runs to 15 residues. The CDR3, as DNA: TGTGCCAGCAGTTCGGCGACAGGGAATAATTCACCCCTCCACTTT. This codes for CASSSATGNNSPLHF.

V usage is TRBV28 and J usage is TRBJ2-2, with a possible D match to TRBD1 (6 bases). The germline V gene has CDR1 MDHEN and CDR2 SYDVKM. Between the trimmed V and J ends, which lost 6 bases and 1 base, there was a span of 6 bases. There are 13 residues in the CDR3. Written as DNA, the CDR3 is TGTGCCAGCAGGGACAGGAACACCGGGGAGCTGTTTTTT. This encodes CASRDRNTGELFF.

The V call is TRBV7-2, the J call TRBJ2-3, with TRBD2 matching over 9 bases. The CDR3 extends over 16 amino acids. V was pared by 5 bases and J by 2 bases, with 8 bases of the junction left unmatched. In germline, CDR1 is SGHTA, CDR2 FQGNSA. The CDR3 is CASSLQGGGVTDTQYF. The DNA for the CDR3 is TGTGCCAGCAGCCTACAGGGCGGGGGGGTCACAGATACGCAGTATTTT.

The genes are TRBV7-2 and TRBJ2-3; TRBD2 matches at 9 bases. CDR1 and CDR2 (germline): SGHTA, FQGNSA. V was pared by 1 base and J by 0 bases, with 8 bases of the junction left unmatched. This CDR3 is built from 18 residues. The CDR3 is CASSLGSSGGLSTDTQYF. The DNA for the CDR3 is TGTGCCAGCAGCTTAGGTAGCAGCGGGGGGCTGAGCACAGATACGCAGTATTTT.

This rearrangement joins TRBV5-1 to TRBJ2-7, with 9 bases matching TRBD1. Per germline, CDR1 SGHRS and CDR2 YFSETQ. The V and J ends lost 4 bases and 4 bases, in that order; junction bases with no gene match: 15. This CDR3 comprises 17 residues. CDR3 protein: CASSLRGFQDRGYEQYF. The CDR3 coding sequence is TGCGCCAGCAGCCTCCGGGGGTTCCAGGACAGGGGTTACGAGCAGTACTTC. The full variable domain, its missing parts supplied by reference TRBV5-1 and TRBJ2-7, is KAGVTQTPRYLIKTRGQQVTLSCSPISGHRSVSWYQQTPGQGLQFLFEYFSETQRNKGNFPGRFSGRQFSNSRSEMNVSTLELGDSALYLCASSLRGFQDRGYEQYFGPGTRLTVT.

The chain carries TRBV4-2 and TRBJ2-5; D call uncertain. V was trimmed by 1 base and J by 6 bases, leaving 15 bases between them. CDR3 length equals 15 residues. Germline V gene lookup returns CDR1 LGHNA and CDR2 YNFKEQ. The CDR3 spells CASSQAVDLSKTQYF. The CDR3 coding sequence is TGTGCCAGCAGCCAAGCTGTAGATCTCTCGAAGACCCAGTACTTC.

The chain carries TRBV7-3 and TRBJ2-2; 12 positions match TRBD2. Trimming removed 3 bases from V and 5 bases from J; junction bases left unmatched: 1. The CDR3 loop spans 15 amino acids. Germline lookup yields CDR1 SGHTA and CDR2 FQGTGA. The CDR3 DNA reads TGTGCCAGCAGCTTGCTAGCGGGAGGGACCGGGGAGCTGTTTTTT. Encoded protein: CASSLLAGGTGELFF.

The chain uses TRBV2 and TRBJ2-7, with D tentatively TRBD1 (6 bases). The germline gives CDR1 SNHLY, CDR2 FYNNEI. V was trimmed by 4 bases and J by 6 bases, leaving 16 bases between them. The CDR3 totals 14 residues. The CDR3 is CASSVRTVLSEQYF. CDR3 coding DNA: TGTGCCAGCAGTGTAAGGACAGTCCTTTCCGAGCAGTACTTC. The full variable domain, rest sourced from reference TRBV2 and TRBJ2-7, is EPEVTQTPSHQVTQMGQEVILRCVPISNHLYFYWYRQILGQKVEFLVSFYNNEISEKSEIFDDQFSVERPDGSNFTLKIRSTKLEDSAMYFCASSVRTVLSEQYFGPGTRLTVT.

V gene TRBV18 combines with J gene TRBJ1-6; TRBD1 matches at 10 bases. This CDR3 region has 19 residues. Per germline, CDR1 KGHSH and CDR2 LQKENI. The junction had 11 bases not matched to a gene; V was cut back by 3 bases and J by 3 bases. In DNA, the CDR3 is TGTGCCAGCTCACCTAATTTCCAGGGACAGGGGAACTATAATTCACCCCTCCACTTT. This sequence encodes CASSPNFQGQGNYNSPLHF.

The gene calls are TRBV7-9 and TRBJ2-1; no clear D. The CDR3 is made up of 13 amino acids. Trimming took 0 bases from V and 7 from J, leaving 7 bases between them. Germline assignment: CDR1 SEHNR and CDR2 FQNEAQ (reference sequence). This CDR3 is CASSLAAWNEQFF. CDR3 DNA sequence: TGTGCCAGCAGCTTAGCGGCCTGGAATGAGCAGTTCTTC.